The 16 T cell receptor beta chains presented below share a single source sample, sequenced in a study of siplizumab effects on memory and regulatory T cells. The repertoire was sequenced with immunoSEQ multiplex PCR; TCRdb's copy has only in-frame clones and lacks some. The table lists more than 75,000 clones, around 95% of them singletons. The sequencing sample was made of naive CD4+ T cells sorted from blood. The receptor set was obtained from a human donor in good health.

CDR3 DNA sequence: TGTGCCAGCAGCCTGATAGGGGCCCGCTCTGGAAACACCATATATTTT. This encodes CASSLIGARSGNTIYF. The rearrangement joins TRBV7-9 to TRBJ1-3; tentative D call: TRBD1 (5 bases). Germline V gene lookup returns CDR1 SEHNR and CDR2 FQNEAQ (reference sequence). The ends were cut back, 5 bases at V and 0 bases at J, with 14 bases in the middle. The CDR3 totals 16 residues. Filled out from reference TRBV7-9 and TRBJ1-3, the complete variable domain reads DTGVSQNPRHKITKRGQNVTFRCDPISEHNRLYWYRQTLGQGPEFLTYFQNEAQLEKSRLLSDRFSAERPKGSFSTLEIQRTEQGDSAMYLCASSLIGARSGNTIYFGEGSWLTVV.

The chain recombines TRBV7-2 with TRBJ2-5, with 9 bases lining up with TRBD1. There are 15 residues in the CDR3. V lost 3 bases and J lost 5; bases outside the gene matches: 7. Germline CDR1 SGHTA, CDR2 FQGNSA. CDR3 in DNA: TGTGCCAGCAGCTTGGGACAGGGTAATTGGGAGACCCAGTACTTC. This translates into CASSLGQGNWETQYF. Combining the CDR3 with reference TRBV7-2 and TRBJ2-5 gives the whole variable domain GAGVSQSPSNKVTEKGKDVELRCDPISGHTALYWYRQSLGQGLEFLIYFQGNSAPDKSGLPSDRFSAERTGGSVSTLTIQRTQQEDSAVYLCASSLGQGNWETQYFGPGTRLLVL.

The V call is TRBV11-2, the J call TRBJ1-3, with D hard to call. The length of the CDR3 is 15 residues. The germline V gene has CDR1 SGHAT and CDR2 FQNNGV. Deletions cut 3 bases from V and 2 bases from J, with 11 bases between. The DNA of the CDR3 is TGTGCCAGCAGCTTCTCGGGCTCTCCTGGAAACACCATATATTTT. Protein sequence: CASSFSGSPGNTIYF.

The V call is TRBV28, the J call TRBJ1-2, with TRBD1 as a possible D gene (5 bases). CDR3 length equals 12 residues. V shed 6 bases and J shed 8 bases, with 13 bases lying between them. CDR1 and CDR2 from the germline V gene are MDHEN and SYDVKM. CDR3 amino acids: CASSPRQMGYTF. Here the CDR3 DNA reads TGTGCCAGCAGCCCCAGACAGATGGGCTACACCTTC.

The chain has TRBV2 and TRBJ1-5; weak D call: TRBD1 (5 bases). V lost 4 bases, J lost 0 bases, and 10 bases lay in between. Germline values: CDR1 SNHLY, CDR2 FYNNEI. CDR3 length equals 15 residues. The CDR3 DNA is TGTGCCAGCAGTGCGGACACCATTAGCAATCAGCCCCAGCATTTT. Its translation: CASSADTISNQPQHF.

This chain connects TRBV5-1 to TRBJ2-5; 7 bases align to TRBD1. The J segment lost 1 base and the V segment lost 3 bases, leaving 3 bases of the junction unmatched. Germline V gene sequence: CDR1 SGHRS, CDR2 YFSETQ. There are 14 residues in the CDR3. The CDR3 reads CASSWDRAQETQYF. The CDR3 bases are TGCGCCAGCAGCTGGGACAGAGCCCAAGAGACCCAGTACTTC.

The chain couples TRBV19 to TRBJ1-5, with D perhaps matching TRBD1 (6 bases). The germline V gene encodes CDR1 LNHDA and CDR2 SQIVND (reference sequence). The V and J ends lost 5 bases and 0 bases respectively, with 26 bases between them. This CDR3 is 20 amino acids long. CDR3 loop: CASSVGMEDRDYYSNQPQHF. The CDR3 DNA reads as TGTGCCAGTAGTGTCGGTATGGAGGACAGAGACTATTATAGCAATCAGCCCCAGCATTTT.

This chain joins TRBV7-2 and TRBJ1-4, with a possible D match to TRBD1 (5 bases). The CDR3 covers 14 residues. Deletions cut 1 base from V and 7 bases from J, with 10 bases between. Germline V gene data show CDR1 as SGHTA and CDR2 as FQGNSA. The CDR3 sequence is CASSLGQGGEKLFF. CDR3 in DNA: TGTGCCAGCAGCTTAGGGCAGGGTGGTGAAAAACTGTTTTTT.

The chain uses TRBV19 and TRBJ2-3; 7 nucleotides agree with TRBD1. Germline V gene sequence: CDR1 LNHDA, CDR2 SQIVND (reference sequence). The CDR3 contains 15 residues. The V and J ends lost 5 bases and 5 bases, in that order; junction bases with no gene match: 10. CDR3 sequence (DNA): TGTGCCAGTAGTTCAGGGACAGTAACGGGAGATACGCAGTATTTT. Translation: CASSSGTVTGDTQYF.

This chain links TRBV5-5 with TRBJ1-2; weak D call: TRBD1 (6 bases). Germline CDR1 and CDR2: SGHKS and YYEKEE (reference sequence). The CDR3 has 16 amino acids. V lost 4 bases and J 6 bases, leaving 22 bases between the germline ends. CDR3 sequence: CASSGGYGTGGHGYTF. The CDR3 DNA is TGTGCCAGCAGCGGAGGGTACGGCACCGGGGGCCATGGCTACACCTTC.

The rearrangement links TRBV18 to TRBJ1-6; 10 nucleotides line up with TRBD1. Germline-derived CDR1 and CDR2 are KGHSH and LQKENI. CDR3 size: 15 residues. V was pared by 3 bases and J by 8 bases, with 4 bases of the junction left unmatched. The CDR3 sequence is CASSPGTGEHSPLHF. The CDR3 nucleotides are TGTGCCAGCTCACCCGGGACAGGGGAGCATTCACCCCTCCACTTT.

The V gene is TRBV6-1, the J gene TRBJ2-1; D is uncertain. Per the germline V gene, CDR1 is MNHNS and CDR2 is SASEGT. The CDR3 runs to 15 residues. V was shortened by 7 bases and J by 9 bases, with 22 bases between the two germline ends. CDR3 DNA: TGTGCCAGCACCCTAATCCGGGCCGAGCTTTCTGAGCAGTTCTTC. Translated: CASTLIRAELSEQFF.

The chain joins TRBV6-5 to TRBJ2-7; TRBD1 matches at 7 bases. This CDR3 has 15 residues. Germline V gene lookup returns CDR1 MNHEY and CDR2 SVGAGI. With 8 bases clipped from V and 6 bases from J, the junction kept 16 bases outside the gene matches. The CDR3 coding sequence is TGTGCCAGCCGAACACTCGGGACAGACCAGGGCGAGCAGTACTTC. This encodes CASRTLGTDQGEQYF.

This clone was counted a single time. The J gene is TRBJ2-5, the V gene TRBV6-5, with 8 bases matching TRBD1. The junction had 4 bases not matched to a gene; V was cut back by 5 bases and J by 5 bases. The CDR3 extends over 13 amino acids. CDR1 is MNHEY, CDR2 SVGAGI, per germline. CDR3 in amino acids: CASSPWTGETQYF. In DNA form, the CDR3 reads TGTGCCAGCAGTCCCTGGACAGGGGAGACCCAGTACTTC.

Worth noting for this clone: In the same sample, other DNA sequences code for this CDR3. The chain carries TRBV19 and TRBJ1-6; 11 bases are shared with TRBD1. The CDR3 contains 13 residues. With V trimmed by 8 bases and J by 7 bases, 1 base remained unmatched. Germline values: CDR1 LNHDA, CDR2 SQIVND (reference sequence). CDR3 residues: CASGDRGNSPLHF. CDR3 nucleotide sequence: TGTGCCAGTGGGGACAGGGGGAATTCACCCCTCCACTTT.

This chain links TRBV27 with TRBJ2-1, with 8 bases that match TRBD2. Per germline, CDR1 MNHEY and CDR2 SMNVEV (reference sequence). The junction had 5 bases not matched to a gene; V was cut back by 3 bases and J by 4 bases. CDR3 length equals 15 residues. The CDR3 sequence is CASSFWAGGYNEQFF. CDR3 sequence (DNA): TGTGCCAGCAGTTTCTGGGCGGGGGGATACAATGAGCAGTTCTTC.